This is a list of T cell receptor beta chains from one sample in a study of blood T cells in healthy people across ages. MiXCR was run by TCRdb on the 5' RACE reads, yielding one entry per CDR3 protein. The sample consists of about 1.8 million distinct CDR3 sequences, about 50% of them appearing once. The sequenced sample was blood. These receptor sequences come from a woman aged 35 to 49 in good health. CDR3s include the opening cysteine and the closing phenylalanine or tryptophan. D genes are given only for firm matches. The size entry is marked missing in some rows and otherwise reads once, few, many or a size class.

d_gene: TRBD2
v_gene: TRBV19
j_gene: TRBJ2-3
abundance: NA
CDR3nt: TGTGCCAGTACCCGGACTAGCGGGGGGGCCGAGCGAGATACGCAGTATTTT
CDR3aa: CASTRTSGGAERDTQYF

d_gene: NA
v_gene: TRBV6-2/TRBV6-3
j_gene: TRBJ2-4
abundance: NA
CDR3nt: TGTGCCAGCAGGCGGGGACAGCTACTAGCCAAAAACATTCAGTACTTC
CDR3aa: CASRRGQLLAKNIQYF

d_gene: NA
v_gene: TRBV6-2/TRBV6-3
j_gene: TRBJ2-5
abundance: NA
CDR3nt: TGTGCCAGCAACTCGCCCGGCAGGTACCAAGAGACCCAGTACTTC
CDR3aa: CASNSPGRYQETQYF

d_gene: TRBD2
v_gene: TRBV6-2/TRBV6-3
j_gene: TRBJ2-7
abundance: few
CDR3nt: TGTGCCAGCAGTTTCCCCGAGGGGACTACCACCTACGAGCAGTACTTC
CDR3aa: CASSFPEGTTTYEQYF

d_gene: TRBD2
v_gene: TRBV27
j_gene: TRBJ2-3
abundance: NA
CDR3nt: TGTGCCAGCAGTTCCCGGGGACTAGCGGATACGCAGTATTTT
CDR3aa: CASSSRGLADTQYF

d_gene: NA
v_gene: TRBV7-2
j_gene: TRBJ2-1
abundance: few
CDR3nt: TGTGCCAGCAGATCCAGCTCGGCGGCGCTTGAGCAGTTCTTC
CDR3aa: CASRSSSAALEQFF

d_gene: TRBD2
v_gene: TRBV19
j_gene: TRBJ2-5
abundance: once
CDR3nt: TGTGCCAGTAGTTTTCGGGGACTAGCGGGGGGACAAGAGACCCAGTACTTC
CDR3aa: CASSFRGLAGGQETQYF

d_gene: NA
v_gene: TRBV29-1
j_gene: TRBJ2-5
abundance: NA
CDR3nt: TGCAGCGTTCGTAATCGGGGAGAGACCCAGTACTTC
CDR3aa: CSVRNRGETQYF

d_gene: NA
v_gene: TRBV5-1
j_gene: TRBJ2-7
abundance: NA
CDR3nt: TGCGCCAGCAGCTTGGAAGGTCCTGCCTACGAGCAGTACTTC
CDR3aa: CASSLEGPAYEQYF

d_gene: NA
v_gene: TRBV27
j_gene: TRBJ2-7
abundance: NA
CDR3nt: TGTGCCAGCAGTTCCCCAGGGGGAGGGCAGTACTTC
CDR3aa: CASSSPGGGQYF

d_gene: NA
v_gene: TRBV2
j_gene: TRBJ1-2
abundance: NA
CDR3nt: TGTGCCAGCAGTCTGGCGGGGGGCGCTGGCCTTAATGGCTACACCTTC
CDR3aa: CASSLAGGAGLNGYTF

d_gene: TRBD1
v_gene: TRBV7-8
j_gene: TRBJ1-4
abundance: many
CDR3nt: TGTGCCAGCAGCTTGACAGGGGTTAATGAAAAACTGTTTTTT
CDR3aa: CASSLTGVNEKLFF

d_gene: NA
v_gene: TRBV7-9
j_gene: TRBJ2-4
abundance: NA
CDR3nt: TGTGCCAGCAGCTTAGCGGATGGGAACATTCAGTACTTC
CDR3aa: CASSLADGNIQYF

d_gene: NA
v_gene: TRBV28
j_gene: TRBJ2-1
abundance: NA
CDR3nt: TGTGCCAGCAGGTTAAACCCAGGGAGGTTGGGGCAGTTCTTC
CDR3aa: CASRLNPGRLGQFF

d_gene: TRBD2
v_gene: TRBV4-3
j_gene: TRBJ2-3
abundance: few
CDR3nt: TGCGCCAGCAGCGGGGGCGGGGGGCGCCCAGATACGCAGTATTTT
CDR3aa: CASSGGGGRPDTQYF

d_gene: NA
v_gene: TRBV5-1
j_gene: TRBJ1-1
abundance: NA
CDR3nt: TGCGCCAGCAGCTCGATTAAGAACACTGAAGCTTTCTTT
CDR3aa: CASSSIKNTEAFF

d_gene: NA
v_gene: TRBV24-1
j_gene: TRBJ2-5
abundance: few
CDR3nt: TGTGCCACCAGTGATCGGACAGAGTACCAAGAGACCCAGTACTTC
CDR3aa: CATSDRTEYQETQYF

d_gene: NA
v_gene: TRBV27
j_gene: TRBJ1-3
abundance: NA
CDR3nt: TGTGCCAGCAGTTTATACGGGGCTGGATCTGGAAACACCATATATTTT
CDR3aa: CASSLYGAGSGNTIYF

d_gene: NA
v_gene: TRBV6-2/TRBV6-3
j_gene: TRBJ2-1
abundance: once
CDR3nt: TGTGCCAGCAGCTATAGGGCCGCGGGGGCCTCCCACAATGAGCAGTTCTTC
CDR3aa: CASSYRAAGASHNEQFF

d_gene: NA
v_gene: TRBV29-1
j_gene: TRBJ2-7
abundance: NA
CDR3nt: TGCAGCGTTGGGAAGACAGGTCCCGGGCGCGAGCAGTACTTC
CDR3aa: CSVGKTGPGREQYF

d_gene: TRBD2
v_gene: TRBV20-1
j_gene: TRBJ2-5
abundance: NA
CDR3nt: TGCAGTGCTAGAGCGGGACTAGACAATAAAGAGACCCAGTACTTC
CDR3aa: CSARAGLDNKETQYF

d_gene: TRBD1
v_gene: TRBV6-2/TRBV6-3
j_gene: TRBJ2-3
abundance: once
CDR3nt: TGTGCCAGCAGTTTGACAAAGACAGGGGGCACGGATACGCAGTATTTT
CDR3aa: CASSLTKTGGTDTQYF

d_gene: NA
v_gene: TRBV3-1
j_gene: TRBJ1-2
abundance: NA
CDR3nt: TGTGCCAGCAGCCCTGGCGGGGCCTACACCTTC
CDR3aa: CASSPGGAYTF

d_gene: NA
v_gene: TRBV5-6
j_gene: TRBJ1-1
abundance: NA
CDR3nt: TGTGCCAGCAGCCGGGACCCGACAGGAGCCACTGAAGCTTTCTTT
CDR3aa: CASSRDPTGATEAFF

d_gene: NA
v_gene: TRBV7-2
j_gene: TRBJ1-1
abundance: NA
CDR3nt: TGTGCCAGCAGCTCCCTTACGTCTGGTCGTGGCACTGAAGCTTTCTTT
CDR3aa: CASSSLTSGRGTEAFF

d_gene: TRBD1
v_gene: TRBV6-2/TRBV6-3
j_gene: TRBJ2-7
abundance: few
CDR3nt: TGTGCCAGCAGAACAAGACAGGGAGTGATATACGAGCAGTACTTC
CDR3aa: CASRTRQGVIYEQYF

d_gene: NA
v_gene: TRBV5-1
j_gene: TRBJ2-4
abundance: many
CDR3nt: TGCGCCAGCAGCTTGGGACCGGGACGCGTCAAAAACATTCAGTACTTC
CDR3aa: CASSLGPGRVKNIQYF

d_gene: TRBD2
v_gene: TRBV24-1
j_gene: TRBJ2-3
abundance: NA
CDR3nt: TGTGCCACCAGTGATTCTGGACTAGCGGGGTCTAGCACAGATACGCAGTATTTT
CDR3aa: CATSDSGLAGSSTDTQYF

d_gene: NA
v_gene: TRBV21-1
j_gene: TRBJ2-7
abundance: NA
CDR3nt: TGTGCCAGCAGCAAAGGTCGGAGACAGGGGGCAGGGGGGGTCAAGGAGCAGTACTTC
CDR3aa: CASSKGRRQGAGGVKEQYF

d_gene: NA
v_gene: TRBV10-3
j_gene: TRBJ1-5
abundance: NA
CDR3nt: TGTGCCATCAGTGATAACGTGGTGCAGGGGAGTCAGCCCCAGCATTTT
CDR3aa: CAISDNVVQGSQPQHF

d_gene: NA
v_gene: TRBV29-1
j_gene: TRBJ2-1
abundance: NA
CDR3nt: TGCAGCGTTGAATCGGGGGGCTATGGGTACAATGAGCAGTTCTTC
CDR3aa: CSVESGGYGYNEQFF

d_gene: TRBD2
v_gene: TRBV20-1
j_gene: TRBJ2-1
abundance: NA
CDR3nt: TGCAGTGCCACGGGAGGGTACAATGAGCAGTTCTTC
CDR3aa: CSATGGYNEQFF

d_gene: NA
v_gene: TRBV6-5
j_gene: TRBJ1-2
abundance: NA
CDR3nt: TGTGCCAGCAGTTACGGCAGGGGACCCTATGGCTACACCTTC
CDR3aa: CASSYGRGPYGYTF